This T cell receptor (beta chain) was recovered during a study of T cells in Graves' hyperthyroidism and ophthalmopathy (dated by TCRdb to about 2019). The study in broad terms: Peripheral blood samples were taken at initial diagnosis, before any treatment was given. To identify TCR V-J signatures that set the groups apart, the researchers used a discovery cohort of 95 to 100 patients, made up of roughly 40 with Graves' ophthalmopathy and 57 with stable Graves' hyperthyroidism. Prospective prediction of ophthalmopathy was tested in an independent validation cohort of under 20 hyperthyroidism patients and roughly 16 patients who later progressed to ophthalmopathy. The 100 or so discovery patients were divided at random into training and test sets in a 7:3 ratio. Thyroid tissue and blood T-cell repertoires from more than 5 Graves' hyperthyroidism patients were also compared in the study. Once sampling was done, hyperthyroidism patients were given methimazole at a starting dose of 30 mg daily, whereas ophthalmopathy patients were given high-dose intravenous methylprednisolone. TCR Vbeta CDR3 sequencing of 135 peripheral blood samples (approximately 44 ophthalmopathy, 75 to 85 hyperthyroidism and approximately 17 progressor patients) is reported in the paper.

Amplification of TCR beta CDR3 regions was carried out from RNA transcripts. For the first round of RT-PCR on the TCR CDR3, the HTBI primer set was used together with the Qiagen OneStep RT-PCR kit. The libraries were constructed in a second round of multiplex PCR and then size-selected and purified. Libraries were sequenced paired-end with 100 bp reads on an Illumina HiSeq2000. From the authors' description of their analysis: SOAPnuke was used to process the raw data, with reads discarded if the reads contained adapters or uncalled bases, had a mean Phred below 15, or lacked an exact constant-primer or identifier match. High-quality paired reads were merged with COPE v1.2.5, and unique nucleotide sequences were defined as clonotypes. MiTCR v1.1 was used to align the clonotypes against IMGT TRBV, TRBD and TRBJ reference segments. Only V-J combinations with frequency above 0.0001, covering 99.2% of repertoires, were analysed. A TCS score was defined as the ratio between F50 (clonal expansion) and ExV (chaos), using BLOSUM62-based TCRdist between CDR3 peptides within each V-J. Welch's t-statistics and random forest reduced around 550 V-J features to 13, which were used in a naive Bayes classifier (R e1071). In TCRdb, the public reads were trimmed at Q25 with fastp and aligned with MiXCR, with productive beta chains retained. When rows share a CDR3 protein, they turn into one entry using the most common DNA and genes. The V and J calls, along with clone size, are taken from TCRdb and not from the paper's own processing. The sample records approximately 690,000 distinct CDR3 sequences, 13% to 15% of which are singletons. The ten largest clones take up around an eighth of the sample.

Moderately to severely active disease, a Clinical Activity Score of at least 3, a NOSPECS grade of at least 4, and a duration under 3 months were present in ophthalmopathy patients. The study excluded patients with uncontrolled infections, other autoimmune diseases, pregnancy or lactation. Diagnoses were based on clinical symptoms, serum thyroxine and TRAb, thyroid ultrasound and orbital computed tomography. PBMCs were separated from under 11 ml of fresh peripheral blood using Ficoll-Paque density gradient centrifugation. Trizol reagent was used to extract total RNA, and RNA quality was then checked on an Agilent 2100 Bioanalyzer. The germline V gene yields LGHNA for CDR1 and YSLEER for CDR2. There are 15 amino acids in the CDR3, from cysteine to phenylalanine inclusive. Only the CDR3 portion is preserved as DNA: 45 bases, with reading frame beginning at the first base. V has 5 bases trimmed and J has 6 bases trimmed; junction bases matching no gene number 5.

General conclusions and limits of the study: Most expanded thyroid clonotypes (frequency above 0.001) were also detected in blood, a finding suggesting that blood repertoires may reflect thyroid immune responses. In cross-validation, a model built on a 13 V-J signature told ophthalmopathy apart from stable hyperthyroidism with 85% to 90% sensitivity and roughly 81% specificity, and in testing the same model reached 80%/75%. In validation, the model predicted progression to ophthalmopathy a median of about 5.9 months before onset, with approximately 70% sensitivity and 72.22% specificity. Sample size was not statistically predetermined, and blinding of investigators to group allocation was not performed.

For this clonotype: The antigen this receptor binds is unknown. Base qualities are not at hand, and no much larger clone is one base apart.

The sample was blood. The chain joins TRBV4-3 to TRBJ2-2; 11 middle bases align to TRBD2. This TCR was sampled from a woman between 50 and 59 years old with Graves' ophthalmopathy. CDR3 reads: CASSELAGVAGELFF. At the DNA level, the sequence is TGCGCCAGCAGCGAACTAGCGGGAGTAGCCGGGGAGCTGTTTTTT.